What follows is one T cell receptor beta chain and its context. Its target antigen remains unknown. No per-base quality is available; no much larger clone lies one base away. This sample is part of a study of blood T cell repertoires in COVID-19 (dated by TCRdb to about 2020). Study-level background: Samples from collaborators originated in the United States, Italy and Spain and spanned both the acute and convalescent phases of COVID-19. The material from the prospective study consisted of cDNA or gDNA derived from T cells, B-cell-depleted T cells, or PBMCs. Deeply sampled blood TCRbeta repertoires from subjects exposed to, actively infected with, or recovered from COVID-19 were included in the dataset. The repertoires were released in a freely available public database meant as a resource for research on the immune response to SARS-CoV-2. Samples were obtained from the ongoing ImmuneRACE study (first 160 participants) and from 1,254 subjects provided by 6 global collaborators. A de-identified subject ID, COVID-19 status, age in years and sex were almost always included in the sample metadata. Where available, HLA class I and class II types were taken from metadata supplied by the sample provider and were not determined by assay-based typing. Findings and caveats that apply to the study as a whole: The amount of clinical and demographic metadata varied by source and participant and was provided uncurated.

The immunoSEQ Assay, a bias-controlled multiplex PCR, was used to amplify TCRbeta CDR3 regions from genomic DNA. Concerning the study's data processing: The number of nucleated cells in each sample was estimated by amplification of reference gene primers within the assay. To quantify the absolute abundance of each unique TCRbeta CDR3 rearrangement, sequence reads were collapsed and filtered. For each sample, productive Simpson clonality was calculated by taking the square root of Simpson's diversity index across productive rearrangements. Entries here come from immuneACCESS through TCRdb and include only in-frame sequences with V and J called. Some clones fail to appear in such tables; in the studies checked, an unresolved V gene covers under half of the shortfall, and the cause of the remainder is unknown. Clonal size and the V and J genes are those of that table, whereas D and trimming came from the DNA. The sample records approximately 100,000 clones, less than 80% of which are singletons. 6% to 6.5% of the sample is taken by the ten largest.

The germline V gene sets CDR1 to SGHTA and CDR2 to FQGNSA. From the cysteine through the phenylalanine, the CDR3 covers 17 amino acids. Left in the record is the CDR3 DNA by itself, 51 bases read in frame from the first base. V lost 2 bases and J lost 2 bases, and the count of bases not matched to a germline gene is 9. In Seattle, one collaborating source enrolled patients while the infection was active and tracked those patients longitudinally over the course of disease. Whole blood was collected in K2EDTA tubes by collaborating institutions according to the institutions' own protocols. For TCRbeta analysis, collaborator samples were shipped as frozen whole blood, as isolated PBMCs, or as DNA extracted from either sample type.

Recombination linked TRBV7-2 to TRBJ2-7, with 10 bases matching TRBD2. The sequence was collected from a man older than 75 with COVID-19, enrolled during active disease. The sequenced sample consisted of peripheral blood. The DNA sequence follows: TGTGCCAGCAGCTTAACTCCAACTAGCGGGGCCGCCTACGAGCAGTACTTC. The encoded protein is CASSLTPTSGAAYEQYF.